The T cell receptor beta chain described here comes from a study of immune heterogeneity within non-small cell lung tumors. Findings and limits, study-wide: T-cell receptor beta clonotypes at high frequency differed largely between individual patients.

Multiplex PCR (32 V and 13 J primers) was used to amplify the TCR beta CDR3. TCRdb re-analysed the multiplex PCR reads in MiXCR, keeping a single row per CDR3 protein. The sample holds around 21,000 distinct CDR3 sequences, 28% seen once. This clonotype was seen repeatedly, ten times or more. Its antigen is not identified. The template consisted of bulk tumor genomic DNA, with around 600 ng used per sample. Every primary tumor yielded several biopsies, spaced far apart, that were taken during surgery. Each patient presented with untreated, newly diagnosed non-small cell lung cancer and received curative surgery. This TCR derives from a man aged 35 to 55 with non-small cell lung cancer. Sequences were obtained from lung tumor tissue.

The CDR3, as DNA: TGCGCCAGCAGTCCTACAGGAGGGGAGCAGTTCTTC. Translation: CASSPTGGEQFF. The gene calls are TRBV4-3 and TRBJ2-1, with D possibly TRBD2 on 6 matching bases. The germline V gene has CDR1 LGHNA and CDR2 YSLEER. Trimming cost V 6 bases and J 10 bases, with 13 bases left between them. The CDR3 is 12 residues long.